The 3 T cell receptor beta chains in this list originate from one sample, sequenced in a study of immune cell composition in non-small cell lung cancer listed by TCRdb under 2017. To prepare the library, the immunoSEQ multiplex PCR assay was applied. Drawn from immuneACCESS, this table holds only the in-frame rearrangements with V and J called that TCRdb kept. Clones are partly lost; checked studies trace under half to an unresolved V gene and leave the rest unexplained. For this sample there are several thousand clones; almost 70% appear just once. More than 7% of the sample belongs to the ten largest clones. Sequenced: lung tumor tissue. Every receptor here comes from a human donor with non-small cell lung cancer.

CDR3 DNA: TGTGCCAGCAGCTTATACACCAGCACAGATACGCAGTATTTT. Its protein is CASSLYTSTDTQYF. The chain recombines TRBV7-8 with TRBJ2-3; no clear D gene. The V end was cut by 2 bases, the J end by 0 bases, with 6 bases between. Looked up from germline, CDR1 is SGHVS and CDR2 is FQNEAQ. CDR3 size: 14 residues.

CDR3 region: CASSLSGTGGEQYF. CDR3 DNA: TGTGCCAGCAGCCTCTCCGGGACAGGGGGCGAGCAGTACTTC. The chain carries TRBV5-5 and TRBJ2-7, with 11 bases fitting TRBD1. Trimming removed 4 bases from V and 6 bases from J; junction bases left unmatched: 6. The CDR3 runs 14 residues. Germline assignment: CDR1 SGHKS and CDR2 YYEKEE (reference sequence).

CDR3 residues: CASSLGQGGGYTF. Written as DNA, the CDR3 is TGTGCCAGTAGTCTGGGACAGGGGGGTGGCTACACCTTC. This rearrangement joins TRBV19 to TRBJ1-2, with 11 bases identical to TRBD1. Germline V gene lookup returns CDR1 LNHDA and CDR2 SQIVND (reference sequence). The V segment lost 5 bases and the J segment 7 bases; nucleotides outside the gene matches: 3. The CDR3 runs to 13 residues.